This TCR beta chain was found in a study of cytomegalovirus exposure and HLA in healthy donors. The sample holds a few counts of this clone. TCRdb keeps only in-frame clones here, not all; method: immunoSEQ multiplex PCR. In the table there are approximately 140,000 clones, 70% to 90% of which are singletons. Trimming took off 1 base at V and 0 bases at J, with 13 bases between the two ends. The germline V gene has CDR1 MGHRA and CDR2 YSYEKL. The CDR3 runs 17 residues. Sequencing was done on a sample of PBMCs. V gene TRBV4-1 combines with J gene TRBJ1-5; possibly TRBD1 for D (6 bases). The TCR comes from a man younger than 35 in good health and CMV-seropositive. CDR3 sequence: CASSQGTGYYSNQPQHF. CDR3 DNA sequence: TGCGCCAGCAGCCAAGGTACAGGGTACTATAGCAATCAGCCCCAGCATTTT.